Listed below are T cell receptor beta chains from one sample, sequenced in a study of blood T cell repertoires in COVID-19. Only in-frame clones appear in the TCRdb table, and some are missing; sequencing was by immunoSEQ multiplex PCR. The sample includes 300,000 to 400,000 clones, 85% to 95% of them seen just once. The material sequenced was PBMCs or T cells enriched from blood (not recorded which). The receptors were sampled from a woman in her 30s who had been exposed to COVID-19. Each CDR3 is given with its conserved first and last residue. The D gene is left open where the match is weak. Not every row has a clone size; where given, it reads once, few, many or a size class.

.	TRBV7-9	TRBJ1-2	TRBD1	CASRDREGYGYTF	TGTGCCAGCCGAGACAGGGAAGGATATGGCTACACCTTC
.	TRBV5-1	TRBJ1-2	.	CASSLGVGGSFGGYTF	TGCGCCAGCAGCTTGGGGGTCGGAGGATCCTTTGGAGGCTACACCTTC
.	TRBV2	TRBJ1-2	TRBD1	CASRGTGLYGYTF	TGTGCCAGCAGGGGGACAGGGCTCTATGGCTACACCTTC
.	TRBV14	TRBJ1-5	.	CASSPRVGQPQHF	TGTGCCAGCAGCCCCAGGGTTGGGCAGCCCCAGCATTTT
.	TRBV9	TRBJ2-7	TRBD1	CASSAQDRDEQYF	TGTGCCAGCAGCGCCCAAGACAGGGACGAGCAGTACTTC
.	TRBV19	TRBJ1-1	.	CASSIDRRNTEAFF	TGTGCCAGTAGTATTGACAGGAGGAACACTGAAGCTTTCTTT
once	TRBV18	TRBJ1-4	.	CASSPATGLTNEKLFF	TGTGCCAGCTCACCCGCAACAGGGTTGACTAATGAAAAACTGTTTTTT
.	TRBV2	TRBJ2-3	.	CASSVREGRTQYF	TGTGCCAGCAGTGTACGAGAGGGTCGCACGCAGTATTTT
.	TRBV18	TRBJ1-2	TRBD1	CASSPAGQGACTF	TGTGCCAGCTCACCCGCGGGACAGGGGGCTTGCACCTTC
few	TRBV28	TRBJ1-1	.	CASSLSPQGQVNTEAFF	TGTGCCAGCAGTTTATCCCCCCAGGGACAAGTGAACACTGAAGCTTTCTTT
.	TRBV7-2	TRBJ1-1	TRBD1	CASSLLGQWTEAFF	TGTGCCAGCAGCTTACTGGGACAGTGGACTGAAGCTTTCTTT
.	TRBV2	TRBJ1-2	TRBD1	CARRKGAGGMGGYTF	TGTGCCCGTCGAAAGGGAGCAGGGGGCATGGGGGGCTACACCTTC
.	TRBV6-6	TRBJ2-7	.	CASSQTGGFPNF	TGTGCCAGCAGCCAAACAGGTGGTTTTCCGAACTTC
.	TRBV30	TRBJ2-3	TRBD2	CAWSSGTSGGADTQYF	TGTGCCTGGAGTTCCGGGACTAGCGGGGGGGCAGATACGCAGTATTTT
.	TRBV7-2	TRBJ1-2	TRBD1	CASSAGQNYGYTF	TGTGCCAGCAGCGCGGGACAGAACTATGGCTACACCTTC
once	TRBV5-1	TRBJ1-2	.	CASSLMAGPDGYTF	TGCGCCAGCAGCCTCATGGCGGGACCGGATGGCTACACCTTC
.	TRBV7-9	TRBJ1-2	.	CASSLDTHYGYTF	TGTGCCAGCAGCTTAGACACCCACTATGGCTACACCTTC
.	TRBV20-1	TRBJ1-5	TRBD1	CSAEGQGRRHF	TGCAGTGCGGAGGGACAGGGCCGCCGGCATTTT
.	TRBV18	TRBJ1-1	.	CASSPEEGIGFF	TGTGCCAGCTCACCGGAGGAGGGTATTGGTTTCTTT
.	TRBV24-1	TRBJ2-7	TRBD1	CATSEGGQVSSYEQYF	TGTGCCACCAGTGAAGGGGGACAGGTCAGCTCCTACGAGCAGTACTTC
.	TRBV7-2	TRBJ1-1	TRBD1	CASSNNRGPWVNTEAFF	TGTGCCAGCAGCAACAACAGGGGGCCGTGGGTGAACACTGAAGCTTTCTTT
.	TRBV11-2	TRBJ2-2	TRBD1	CASSSPDRGYTGELFF	TGTGCCAGCAGCTCTCCGGACAGGGGTTACACCGGGGAGCTGTTTTTT
.	TRBV19	TRBJ2-7	.	CASSIKSTGLYEQYF	TGTGCCAGTAGTATTAAATCAACAGGGCTGTACGAGCAGTACTTC
.	TRBV6-1	TRBJ2-5	TRBD1	CASSEALLHRGQETQYF	TGTGCCAGCAGTGAAGCGCTTCTACACAGGGGACAAGAGACCCAGTACTTC
.	TRBV6-5	TRBJ1-2	TRBD1	CASSLAPTGFGYGYTF	TGTGCCAGCAGTTTAGCCCCGACAGGGTTTGGCTATGGCTACACCTTC
.	TRBV27	TRBJ2-1	.	CASSFMSSGEQFF	TGTGCCAGCAGTTTTATGTCCAGTGGTGAGCAGTTCTTC
.	TRBV27	TRBJ2-5	.	CASKFGAYASETQYF	TGTGCCAGCAAGTTTGGGGCTTACGCGTCGGAGACCCAGTACTTC
.	TRBV15	TRBJ2-3	TRBD1	CATSRGQGADTQYF	TGTGCCACCAGCAGGGGACAGGGCGCAGATACGCAGTATTTT
.	TRBV27	TRBJ1-2	TRBD1	CASSLSTRGGYTF	TGTGCCAGCAGTTTATCGACCAGGGGGGGCTACACCTTC
.	TRBV29-1	TRBJ1-6	.	CSVRGRWNSPLHF	TGCAGCGTTCGGGGGAGGTGGAATTCACCCCTCCACTTT
.	TRBV27	TRBJ2-1	TRBD1	CASSSRTGYNEQFF	TGTGCCAGCAGTAGCCGGACAGGATACAATGAGCAGTTCTTC
.	TRBV6-5	TRBJ1-1	TRBD1	CASSPGTGIRTEAFF	TGTGCCAGCAGTCCCGGGACAGGGATTAGGACTGAAGCTTTCTTT
.	TRBV29-1	TRBJ1-2	TRBD1	CSVQQGANYGYTF	TGCAGCGTGCAACAGGGGGCTAACTATGGCTACACCTTC
.	TRBV5-1	TRBJ2-2	.	CASRRGAGVNTGELFF	TGCGCCAGCAGACGTGGGGCAGGTGTAAACACCGGGGAGCTGTTTTTT
.	TRBV19	TRBJ1-5	.	CASTIYGQPQHF	TGTGCCAGTACCATCTATGGTCAGCCCCAGCATTTT
.	TRBV6-5	TRBJ1-1	TRBD1	CASNDRGGAEAFF	TGTGCCAGCAACGACAGGGGAGGTGCTGAAGCTTTCTTT
.	TRBV29-1	TRBJ1-1	.	CSVSMNTEAFF	TGCAGCGTTTCCATGAACACTGAAGCTTTCTTT
once	TRBV5-1	TRBJ2-7	.	CASSLFDRDYEQYF	TGCGCCAGCAGCTTGTTCGACAGAGACTACGAGCAGTACTTC
.	TRBV5-4	TRBJ2-5	.	CASSLAQGETQYF	TGTGCCAGCAGCTTGGCGCAGGGTGAGACCCAGTACTTC
.	TRBV3-1/TRBV3-2	TRBJ1-5	.	CASSQGAVSQPQHF	TGTGCCAGCAGCCAAGGAGCTGTGAGTCAGCCCCAGCATTTT
.	TRBV5-5	TRBJ1-5	.	CASSLVAGLGQPQHF	TGTGCCAGCAGCTTGGTGGCAGGGCTTGGTCAGCCCCAGCATTTT
.	TRBV29-1	TRBJ2-5	TRBD2	CSVEVWGGETQYF	TGCAGCGTTGAGGTGTGGGGGGGAGAGACCCAGTACTTC
.	TRBV4-2	TRBJ1-4	.	CASSQDKGEYEKLFF	TGTGCCAGCAGCCAAGACAAGGGGGAGTATGAAAAACTGTTTTTT
.	TRBV6-5	TRBJ2-5	.	CASSYRGSRETQYF	TGTGCCAGCAGTTACCGGGGGAGTAGAGAGACCCAGTACTTC
.	TRBV19	TRBJ1-2	TRBD1	CASSINRGFNPYGYTF	TGTGCCAGTAGTATTAACAGGGGGTTTAACCCCTATGGCTACACCTTC
few	TRBV24-1	TRBJ1-2	.	CATSDGPLPYTF	TGTGCCACCAGTGATGGGCCGCTACCCTACACCTTC
.	TRBV24-1	TRBJ1-4	.	CATSSGRPNEKLFF	TGTGCCACCAGTTCAGGGCGACCTAATGAAAAACTGTTTTTT
.	TRBV4-1	TRBJ1-2	.	CASSQKRTGSKDGYTF	TGCGCCAGCAGCCAAAAGAGAACAGGGAGTAAGGATGGCTACACCTTC
once	TRBV5-1	TRBJ1-6	.	CASSSGVYYNSPLHF	TGCGCCAGCAGTTCAGGGGTTTACTATAATTCACCCCTCCACTTT
once	TRBV6-2/TRBV6-3	TRBJ2-7	.	CASSKQVRDEQYF	TGTGCCAGCAGTAAACAGGTTCGAGACGAGCAGTACTTC
.	TRBV28	TRBJ1-1	.	CASSWAGGTEAFF	TGTGCCAGCTCGTGGGCCGGAGGCACTGAAGCTTTCTTT
.	TRBV5-1	TRBJ2-1	TRBD2	CASSLALGLAGGDEQFF	TGCGCCAGCAGCTTGGCCCTTGGACTAGCGGGGGGCGATGAGCAGTTCTTC